The 11 T cell receptor beta chains reported below all come from one sample, sequenced in a study of blood T cell repertoires in COVID-19. The protocol was immunoSEQ multiplex PCR, while the TCRdb copy is restricted to in-frame clones and leaves out a portion. The repertoire includes some 160,000 clones, around 87% of them detected once, and 9% to 12% sits in the top ten. The sample consisted of peripheral blood. The source is a woman in her 70s with COVID-19, enrolled during active disease.

The rearrangement joins TRBV18 to TRBJ2-6; the match to TRBD1 covers 8 bases. After removal of 1 base from V and 1 base from J, the junction contained 6 bases not matched to a gene. Germline V gene sequence: CDR1 KGHSH, CDR2 LQKENI. The CDR3 is 18 residues long. CDR3 sequence reads: CASSPLGTGLSGANVLTF. CDR3 bases: TGTGCCAGCTCACCACTGGGGACAGGACTATCTGGGGCCAACGTCCTGACTTTC. Drawing the rest from reference TRBV18 and TRBJ2-6, the complete variable domain is NAGVMQNPRHLVRRRGQEARLRCSPMKGHSHVYWYRQLPEEGLKFMVYLQKENIIDESGMPKERFSAEFPKEGPSILRIQQVVRGDSAAYFCASSPLGTGLSGANVLTFGAGSRLTVL.

The gene calls are TRBV7-9 and TRBJ2-3; a possible D gene is TRBD1 (6 bases). Germline V lookup: CDR1 SEHNR, CDR2 FQNEAQ (reference sequence). This CDR3 is built from 17 residues. V lost 2 bases to trimming and J lost 0 bases, with 15 bases between them. Written as DNA, the CDR3 is TGTGCCAGCAGCTTAAGGGCCAGACAGGCTAGCACAGATACGCAGTATTTT. This encodes CASSLRARQASTDTQYF. Variable domain in full (rest from reference TRBV7-9 and TRBJ2-3): DTGVSQNPRHKITKRGQNVTFRCDPISEHNRLYWYRQTLGQGPEFLTYFQNEAQLEKSRLLSDRFSAERPKGSFSTLEIQRTEQGDSAMYLCASSLRARQASTDTQYFGPGTRLTVL.

V gene TRBV21-1 combines with J gene TRBJ2-7; the DNA was not used to check the table's D call, TRBD1. TRBV21-1 has pseudogene status. The length of the CDR3 is 17 residues. As DNA, the CDR3 is TGTGCCAGCAGCAAAGGCCTCCAGGACACCTACCCCTACGAGCAGTACTTC. Amino acids: CASSKGLQDTYPYEQYF.

The V call is TRBV5-4, the J call TRBJ2-7; 7 nucleotides line up with TRBD2. The trim removed 0 bases at V and 7 bases at J, leaving 13 bases unmatched. CDR1 and CDR2 (germline): SGHNT, YYREEE (reference sequence). The CDR3 contains 16 residues. As DNA, the CDR3 is TGTGCCAGCAGCTTGGGGCGGGGCGGGGGATTTCGTGAGCAGTACTTC. Translation: CASSLGRGGGFREQYF.

As for this clone: One junction end disagrees with the germline gene, perhaps due to a read error. V and J are TRBV7-7 and TRBJ2-7, with 10 bases fitting TRBD1. Germline-derived CDR1 and CDR2 are SSHAT and FNYEAQ (reference sequence). The CDR3 has 15 residues. CDR3 loop: CASSLAGTGDYEQYF. CDR3 DNA sequence: TGTGCCAGCAGCCTAGCCGGGACAGGGGACTACGAGCAGTACTTC.

The chain joins TRBV25-1 to TRBJ2-1; 9 bases align to TRBD2. Germline V gives CDR1 MGHDK, CDR2 SYGVNS. V dropped 4 bases and J dropped 2; count of bases not matched to a gene: 9. The CDR3 has 17 residues. The CDR3 DNA is TGTGCCAGCAGTGTACTACTAGCGGGTATACCCTACAATGAGCAGTTCTTC. The encoded protein is CASSVLLAGIPYNEQFF.

The chain joins TRBV2 to TRBJ2-3, with 11 bases identical to TRBD1. The CDR3 covers 15 residues. V trimming: 7 bases; J trimming: 5 bases; junction bases outside the gene matches: 8. Germline V gene lookup returns CDR1 SNHLY and CDR2 FYNNEI. For the CDR3, the DNA is TGTGCCAGCACTACGGACAGGGGGCAGGGAGATACGCAGTATTTT. Translation: CASTTDRGQGDTQYF.

The chain recombines TRBV7-2 with TRBJ2-3; tentative D call: TRBD1 (6 bases). This CDR3 contains 14 residues. Germline loops: CDR1 SGHTA, CDR2 FQGNSA. V lost 0 bases to trimming and J lost 6 bases, with 10 bases between them. Here the CDR3 DNA reads TGTGCCAGCAGCTTAGCAGGGGGTTTGGATACGCAGTATTTT. The encoded protein is CASSLAGGLDTQYF. Using reference TRBV7-2 and TRBJ2-3 for the parts outside the CDR3, the full variable domain is GAGVSQSPSNKVTEKGKDVELRCDPISGHTALYWYRQSLGQGLEFLIYFQGNSAPDKSGLPSDRFSAERTGGSVSTLTIQRTQQEDSAVYLCASSLAGGLDTQYFGPGTRLTVL.

This clone was observed once. The CDR3 here is CASSPSVGQGGEKLFF. The CDR3 DNA is TGTGCCAGCAGCCCCTCTGTGGGACAGGGGGGTGAAAAACTGTTTTTT. The chain couples TRBV4-2 to TRBJ1-4; 11 nucleotides match TRBD1. The junction had 8 bases not matched to a gene; V was cut back by 4 bases and J by 7 bases. The CDR3 spans 16 residues. Per the germline V gene, CDR1 is LGHNA and CDR2 is YNFKEQ.

This chain connects TRBV3-1 (or the pseudogene TRBV3-2) to TRBJ1-5; 7 bases line up with TRBD1. From germline, CDR1 is LGHDT and CDR2 YNNKEL (reference sequence). The CDR3 runs to 15 residues. The V gene end was trimmed by 4 bases and the J gene end by 7 bases; junction bases not matched to a gene: 10. CDR3 in DNA: TGTGCCAGCAGCCCGAGGGGGCGGGCTGGCCAGCCCCAGCATTTT. Translating it yields CASSPRGRAGQPQHF.

The chain carries TRBV6-5 and TRBJ1-2; perhaps TRBD1 as D (5 bases). Germline lookup yields CDR1 MNHEY and CDR2 SVGAGI. The CDR3 consists of 12 residues. With 11 bases removed from V and 4 bases from J, the gap between germline ends came to 14 bases. The CDR3 bases are TGTGCCGCCTCCGCGACAGCCTATGGCTACACCTTC. It is translated as CAASATAYGYTF.